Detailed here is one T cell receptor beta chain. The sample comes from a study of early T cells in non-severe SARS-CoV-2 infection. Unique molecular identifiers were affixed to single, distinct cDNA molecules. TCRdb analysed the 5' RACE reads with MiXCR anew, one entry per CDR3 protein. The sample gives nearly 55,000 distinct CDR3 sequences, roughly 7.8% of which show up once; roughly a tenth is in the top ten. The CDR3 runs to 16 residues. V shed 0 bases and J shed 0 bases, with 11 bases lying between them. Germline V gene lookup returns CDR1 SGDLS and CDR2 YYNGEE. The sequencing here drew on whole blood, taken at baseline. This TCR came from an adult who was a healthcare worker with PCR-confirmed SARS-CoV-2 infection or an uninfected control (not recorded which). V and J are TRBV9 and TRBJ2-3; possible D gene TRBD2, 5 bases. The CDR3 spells CASSVGVGGSTDTQYF. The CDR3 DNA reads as TGTGCCAGCAGCGTAGGTGTGGGCGGGAGCACAGATACGCAGTATTTT.